Listed here are 16 T cell receptor beta chains from one sample, sequenced in a study of cytomegalovirus exposure and HLA in healthy donors. The PCR used 60 Vbeta and 13 Jbeta primers. The table came from immunoSEQ multiplex PCR; TCRdb's copy has only in-frame clones and leaves some out. The sample lists about 120,000 clones, over 70% seen once, with nearly 3% in the top ten. Material for sequencing was PBMCs. These receptors all come from a woman aged 40 to 50 in good health and CMV-seropositive.

V and J are TRBV9 and TRBJ2-7, with no clear D. This CDR3 spans 13 amino acids. Germline loops: CDR1 SGDLS, CDR2 YYNGEE. V was trimmed by 1 base and J by 7 bases, leaving 12 bases between them. The CDR3 loop reads CASSVSTSSEQYF. The CDR3 coding sequence is TGTGCCAGCAGCGTATCCACGAGTTCTGAGCAGTACTTC.

The rearrangement links TRBV6-1 to TRBJ1-2; TRBD1 agrees at 8 bases. V shed 11 bases, J shed 6 bases, and the junction held 11 bases outside the gene matches. This CDR3 region has 13 residues. CDR1 MNHNS and CDR2 SASEGT come from the germline V gene. CDR3 bases: TGTGCCTGTTCGGCACAGGGGGGAAATGGCTACACCTTC. It is translated as CACSAQGGNGYTF.

The chain links TRBV4-3 to TRBJ2-5; a possible D gene is TRBD2 (7 bases). Germline loops: CDR1 LGHNA, CDR2 YSLEER. V was pared by 4 bases and J by 7 bases, with 25 bases between. The CDR3 contains 17 residues. The CDR3 coding sequence is TGCGCCAGCAGCCGAAAGCTGGACGGGGGGCCGGCTTGGACCCAGTACTTC. Translation: CASSRKLDGGPAWTQYF.

This chain uses TRBV20-1 with TRBJ1-1, with D maybe TRBD1 (6 bases). Germline V gene lookup returns CDR1 DFQATT and CDR2 SNEGSKA (reference sequence). Trimming took 7 bases from V and 12 from J, leaving 18 bases between them. The length of the CDR3 is 11 residues. The CDR3 protein is CSVPKGGRPFF. CDR3 DNA: TGCAGTGTCCCTAAGGGGGGGCGGCCTTTCTTT.

The rearrangement links TRBV15 to TRBJ1-2; 7 nucleotides agree with TRBD1. Germline CDR1 LNHNV, CDR2 YYDKDF (reference sequence). V was pared by 8 bases and J by 2 bases, with 11 bases of the junction left unmatched. The CDR3 spans 15 residues. CDR3 in amino acids: CATGVRDSLNYGYTF. CDR3 in DNA: TGTGCCACCGGGGTCCGGGACAGCCTAAACTATGGCTACACCTTC.

The rearrangement joins TRBV11-2 to TRBJ2-7; D may be TRBD1 (5 bases). Trimming stripped 2 bases from V and 6 bases from J, with 14 bases between. Germline CDR1 and CDR2: SGHAT and FQNNGV. The CDR3 has 14 residues. The CDR3 DNA reads TGTGCCAGCAGCTTAACGGACAACCAAGGCGAGCAGTACTTC. This encodes CASSLTDNQGEQYF.

This clone was observed a single time. V usage is TRBV30 and J usage is TRBJ1-2, with 8 nucleotides matching TRBD1. After removal of 2 bases from V and 8 bases from J, the junction contained 7 bases not matched to a gene. The germline CDR1 and CDR2 sequences are GTSNPN and SVGIG (reference sequence). The CDR3 extends over 13 amino acids. The CDR3, as DNA: TGTGCCTGGAGTCCTCAGGGGGCAGAAGGCTACACCTTC. It is translated as CAWSPQGAEGYTF.

This clone was seen more than once but under ten times. This chain connects TRBV30 to TRBJ1-2, with D unresolved. The CDR3 spans 11 residues. Germline CDR1 GTSNPN, CDR2 SVGIG (reference sequence). Trimming removed 1 base from V and 8 bases from J, with 8 bases in between. DNA for the CDR3: TGTGCCTGGAGTGCTGAGTTGGGCTACACCTTC. Translated, it gives CAWSAELGYTF.

The chain links TRBV4-2 to TRBJ2-3; 13 bases align to TRBD2. The CDR3 runs 16 residues. The V and J ends lost 5 bases and 2 bases, in that order; junction bases with no gene match: 4. Germline V lookup: CDR1 LGHNA, CDR2 YNFKEQ. CDR3 protein: CASSLTSGGNTDTQYF. The CDR3, as DNA: TGTGCCAGCAGCTTGACTAGCGGGGGGAACACAGATACGCAGTATTTT.

This chain links TRBV4-2 with TRBJ2-7, with TRBD1 matching over 7 bases. Germline V gene lookup returns CDR1 LGHNA and CDR2 YNFKEQ. J lost 6 bases, V lost 5 bases, and 4 bases had no gene match. The CDR3 covers 12 residues. The CDR3 bases are TGTGCCAGCAGCTACCAGGGGGTCGAGCAGTACTTC. Amino acids: CASSYQGVEQYF.

The chain links TRBV10-3 to TRBJ2-1; 11 nucleotides agree with TRBD2. This CDR3 is 16 amino acids long. The V and J ends lost 5 bases and 6 bases, in that order; junction bases with no gene match: 9. CDR1 ENHRY and CDR2 SYGVKD come from the germline V gene. CDR3 sequence reads: CAISNTLAGGGNEQFF. The CDR3 DNA reads as TGTGCCATCAGTAATACCCTAGCGGGGGGTGGCAATGAGCAGTTCTTC.

This clone appeared a few times. The chain carries TRBV6-1 and TRBJ1-2, with TRBD1 matching over 7 bases. There are 14 residues in the CDR3. Germline values: CDR1 MNHNS, CDR2 SASEGT. Germline trimming cut 3 bases from V and 3 bases from J; bases unmatched to any gene: 4. CDR3 region: CASSEGQPDYGYTF. The CDR3 nucleotides are TGTGCCAGCAGTGAGGGACAGCCGGACTATGGCTACACCTTC.

The sample holds a few counts of this clone. J is TRBJ1-5 and V is TRBV6-1, with 8 bases aligning to TRBD1. There are 13 residues in the CDR3. V dropped 8 bases and J dropped 6; count of bases not matched to a gene: 6. Per the germline V gene, CDR1 is MNHNS and CDR2 is SASEGT. This CDR3 is CASRRTGSQPQHF. The CDR3, as DNA: TGTGCCAGCCGGAGGACAGGGTCTCAGCCCCAGCATTTT.

This sequence joins TRBV29-1 and TRBJ2-2; possible D gene TRBD2, 6 bases. The CDR3 length is 13 residues. Trimming removed 7 bases from V and 6 bases from J, with 15 bases in between. Germline CDR1 and CDR2: SQVTM and ANQGSEA. CDR3 in amino acids: CSAVEGSAGELFF. The CDR3 DNA sequence: TGCAGCGCTGTGGAGGGATCGGCCGGGGAGCTGTTTTTT.

This chain connects TRBV5-1 to TRBJ1-1; the D gene is possibly TRBD1 (5 bases). CDR1 is SGHRS and CDR2 is YFSETQ in the germline V gene. Trimming left V 1 base short and J 4 bases short, with 11 bases between. The CDR3 loop spans 14 amino acids. The CDR3 sequence is CASSLLGVSTEAFF. CDR3 nucleotide sequence: TGCGCCAGCAGCTTGCTAGGGGTGAGCACTGAAGCTTTCTTT.

The rearrangement uses TRBV7-6 and TRBJ1-3, with a tentative D call TRBD1 (5 bases). The V gene's germline CDR1 is SGHVS and CDR2 FNYEAQ. V was clipped by 5 bases and J by 2 bases, with 10 bases between them. This CDR3 is built from 14 residues. The CDR3 region is CASSATEPGNTIYF. DNA of the CDR3: TGTGCCAGCAGCGCGACAGAACCTGGAAACACCATATATTTT.